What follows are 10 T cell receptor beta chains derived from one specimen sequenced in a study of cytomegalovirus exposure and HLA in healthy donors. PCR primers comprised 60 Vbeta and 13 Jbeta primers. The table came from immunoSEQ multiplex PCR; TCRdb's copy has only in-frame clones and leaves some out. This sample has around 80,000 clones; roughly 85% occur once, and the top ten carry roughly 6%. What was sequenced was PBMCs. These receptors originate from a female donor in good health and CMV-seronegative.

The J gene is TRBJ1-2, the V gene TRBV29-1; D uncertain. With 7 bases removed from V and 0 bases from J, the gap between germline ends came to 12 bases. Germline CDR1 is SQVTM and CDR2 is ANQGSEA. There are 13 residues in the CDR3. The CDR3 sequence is CSAFNAANYGYTF. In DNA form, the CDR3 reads TGCAGCGCCTTTAATGCAGCTAACTATGGCTACACCTTC.

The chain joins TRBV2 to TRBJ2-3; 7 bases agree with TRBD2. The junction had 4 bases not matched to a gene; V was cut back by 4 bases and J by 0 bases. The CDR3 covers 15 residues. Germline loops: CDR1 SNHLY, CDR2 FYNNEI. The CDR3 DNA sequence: TGTGCCAGCAGTGGGTCTAGCGGCAGCACAGATACGCAGTATTTT. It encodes CASSGSSGSTDTQYF.

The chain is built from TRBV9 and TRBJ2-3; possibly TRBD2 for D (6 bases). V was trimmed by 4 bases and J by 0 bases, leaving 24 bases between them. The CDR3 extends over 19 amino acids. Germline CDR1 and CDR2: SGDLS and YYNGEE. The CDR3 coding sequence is TGTGCCAGCAGCAAACGGCCAGGAGGGAGTAGTGGTAGCACAGATACGCAGTATTTT. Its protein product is CASSKRPGGSSGSTDTQYF. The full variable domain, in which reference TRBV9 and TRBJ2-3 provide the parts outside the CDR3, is DSGVTQTPKHLITATGQRVTLRCSPRSGDLSVYWYQQSLDQGLQFLIQYYNGEERAKGNILERFSAQQFPDLHSELNLSSLELGDSALYFCASSKRPGGSSGSTDTQYFGPGTRLTVL.

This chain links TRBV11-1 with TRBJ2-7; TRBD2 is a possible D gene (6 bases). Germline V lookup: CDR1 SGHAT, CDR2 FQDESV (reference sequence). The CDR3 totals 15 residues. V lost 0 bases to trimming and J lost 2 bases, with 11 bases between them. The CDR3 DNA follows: TGTGCCAGCAGCTTAGCGGGAGGTCGAACCTACGAGCAGTACTTC. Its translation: CASSLAGGRTYEQYF.

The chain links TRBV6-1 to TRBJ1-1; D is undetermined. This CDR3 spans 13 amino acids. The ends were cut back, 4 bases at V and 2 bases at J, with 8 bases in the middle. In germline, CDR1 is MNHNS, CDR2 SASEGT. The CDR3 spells CASSARDNTEAFF. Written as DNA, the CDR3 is TGTGCCAGCAGTGCGCGGGATAACACTGAAGCTTTCTTT.

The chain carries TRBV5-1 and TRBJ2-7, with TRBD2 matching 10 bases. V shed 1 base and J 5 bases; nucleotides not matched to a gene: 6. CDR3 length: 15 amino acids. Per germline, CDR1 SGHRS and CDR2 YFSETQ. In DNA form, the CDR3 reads TGCGCCAGCAGCTTGACTAGCGGGATCTTTAACGAGCAGTACTTC. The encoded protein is CASSLTSGIFNEQYF. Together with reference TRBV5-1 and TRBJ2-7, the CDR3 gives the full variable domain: KAGVTQTPRYLIKTRGQQVTLSCSPISGHRSVSWYQQTPGQGLQFLFEYFSETQRNKGNFPGRFSGRQFSNSRSEMNVSTLELGDSALYLCASSLTSGIFNEQYFGPGTRLTVT.

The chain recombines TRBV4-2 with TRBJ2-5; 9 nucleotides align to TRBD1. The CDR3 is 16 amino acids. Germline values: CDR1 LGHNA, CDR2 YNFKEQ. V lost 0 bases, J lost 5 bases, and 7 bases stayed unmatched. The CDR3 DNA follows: TGTGCCAGCAGCCAAGATGGGAACAGGGGGCAGGAGACCCAGTACTTC. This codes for CASSQDGNRGQETQYF.

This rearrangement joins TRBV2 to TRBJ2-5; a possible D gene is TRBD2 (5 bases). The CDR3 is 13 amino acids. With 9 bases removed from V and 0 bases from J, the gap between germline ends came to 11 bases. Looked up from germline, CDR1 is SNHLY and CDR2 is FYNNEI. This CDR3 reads CASLLVHQETQYF. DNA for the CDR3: TGTGCCAGTCTACTAGTCCACCAAGAGACCCAGTACTTC.

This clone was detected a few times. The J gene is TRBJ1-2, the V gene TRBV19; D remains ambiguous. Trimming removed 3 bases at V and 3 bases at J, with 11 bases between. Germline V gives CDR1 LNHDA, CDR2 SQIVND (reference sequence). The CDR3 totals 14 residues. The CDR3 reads CASSIDLEDYGYTF. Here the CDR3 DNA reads TGTGCCAGTAGTATCGACCTCGAGGACTATGGCTACACCTTC.

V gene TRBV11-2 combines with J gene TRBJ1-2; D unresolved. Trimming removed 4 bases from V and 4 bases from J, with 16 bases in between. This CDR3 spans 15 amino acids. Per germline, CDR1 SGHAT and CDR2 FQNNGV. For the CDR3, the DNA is TGTGCCAGCAGCTACGGACTTCCTGGTGGCTATGGCTACACCTTC. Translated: CASSYGLPGGYGYTF. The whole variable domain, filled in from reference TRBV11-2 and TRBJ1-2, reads EAGVAQSPRYKIIEKRQSVAFWCNPISGHATLYWYQQILGQGPKLLIQFQNNGVVDDSQLPKDRFSAERLKGVDSTLKIQPAKLEDSAVYLCASSYGLPGGYGYTFGSGTRLTVV.